This is a list of T cell receptor beta chains from one sample in a study of T cell repertoires in cytomegalovirus infection. TCRdb fed the reads into MiXCR, producing one record per CDR3 protein. The sample contains some 240,000 distinct CDR3 sequences, 15% to 20% of which appear only once. The source material was CD8+ T cells from PBMCs. These TCRs come from a human donor in good health (CMV status not recorded). Some clones in this sample may be carry-over from other donors' samples. Both conserved end residues are trimmed from each CDR3.

J gene,V gene,CDR3 protein
TRBJ2-3,TRBV6-5,ASSYSVTSGGHLTQY
TRBJ2-2,TRBV5-6,ASSPAANTGELF
TRBJ1-1,TRBV7-8,ASSLAGVFTEAF
TRBJ2-3,TRBV12-3/TRBV12-4,ASRPGPRTDTQY
TRBJ1-5,TRBV12-3/TRBV12-4,ASSLTGGLQPQH
TRBJ2-1,TRBV27,ASSLSVRNEQF
TRBJ2-3,TRBV12-3/TRBV12-4,ASSLLGADTQY
TRBJ2-1,TRBV7-2,ASSLDPREGNEQF
TRBJ1-2,TRBV4-3,ASSQDRSGGSFDYGYT
TRBJ2-1,TRBV11-2,ASSLGFAGGVWDEQF
TRBJ2-1,TRBV28,ASSVRSLPLAGFYNEQF
TRBJ1-1,TRBV7-9,ASSIGQPEAF
TRBJ2-1,TRBV7-9,ASSLEGGPYNEQF
TRBJ2-1,TRBV19,ASSTGTGAEQF
TRBJ2-3,TRBV7-9,ASSSQGKAQY
TRBJ1-5,TRBV6-1,ASSENPVDQPQH
TRBJ1-1,TRBV5-1,ASSPGWTRDTEAF
TRBJ1-2,TRBV18,ASSHANRDRGNYGYT
TRBJ2-3,TRBV7-2,ASSKTSGAKDTQY
TRBJ2-1,TRBV11-2,ASKQGYNEQF
TRBJ2-7,TRBV6-1,ASSVGDSGEQY
TRBJ2-3,TRBV7-9,ASSPQRGTDTQY
TRBJ2-1,TRBV29-1,SAPGQPNEQF
TRBJ2-3,TRBV7-3,ASSPQGASGGSTDTQY
TRBJ1-5,TRBV4-3,ASSQDRRGLGQPQH
TRBJ2-1,TRBV12-3/TRBV12-4,ASTEGGVGDEQF
TRBJ1-2,TRBV10-3,ATGQLYGYT
TRBJ2-1,TRBV7-9,ASSLASGGNEQF
TRBJ2-2,TRBV7-3,ASSPYHLGLAGVNTGELF
TRBJ1-2,TRBV2,ASMSNYGYT
TRBJ2-5,TRBV6-5,ASSYSAGVETQY
TRBJ2-2,TRBV6-5,ASGQGTGELF